A single sample gave rise to the 14 T cell receptor beta chains below, sequenced in a study of CD8+CD57+ T cells in acquired aplastic anemia (dated by TCRdb to the late 2010s). TCRdb names Illumina HiSeq 2000 as the instrument used. Profiling of TCR beta VDJ combinations and CDR3 sequences used genomic DNA as the template. In-frame beta chains were kept once TCRdb had trimmed the public reads at Q25 with fastp and called clones with MiXCR. Merged by CDR3 protein, the rows form single entries marked with the most common genes and DNA. A total of about 420,000 distinct CDR3 sequences appear in this sample, about two thirds of them only once. The ten largest clones represent 3.5% to 4.5% of the sample. The material sequenced was sorted CD4+, CD8+, or CD8+CD57+ T cells (not recorded which) from PBMCs. These receptors were obtained from a human donor in good health, serving as a control.

Concerning this clonotype itself: The junction departs from germline at one end; a sequencing error may be responsible. The CDR3 nucleotides read TGCGCCAGCAGCGAGTTCCAGGGCGATGAGACCCAGCATTTT. Its protein is CASSEFQGDETQHF. The chain is built from TRBV7-3 and TRBJ1-5, with D perhaps matching TRBD1 (5 bases). CDR3 length: 14 residues. The germline gives CDR1 SGHTA, CDR2 FQGTGA.

The table lists this clonotype with a few counts. The chain couples TRBV27 to TRBJ2-4; D possibly corresponds to TRBD1 (5 bases). The CDR3 runs to 17 residues. The germline gives CDR1 MNHEY, CDR2 SMNVEV (reference sequence). The V end was cut by 2 bases, the J end by 1 base, with 15 bases between. The CDR3 nucleotides read TGTGCCAGCAGTTTAAGGGGCGTGGGTGAGGCCAAAAACATTCAGTACTTC. Encoded protein: CASSLRGVGEAKNIQYF.

The chain combines TRBV7-9 with TRBJ1-5; D not certain. CDR3 length: 20 residues. Germline V gives CDR1 SEHNR, CDR2 FQNEAQ (reference sequence). Trimming shortened V by 1 base and J by 2 bases, and 24 bases separated the two germline ends. The CDR3, as DNA: TGTGCCAGCAGCTTAGGTCGGACTAATGAAAAACTGTTTGGCAATCAGCCCCAGCATTTT. Its translation is CASSLGRTNEKLFGNQPQHF.

V is TRBV19 and J is TRBJ1-5, with TRBD1 identical over 9 bases. The CDR3 totals 16 residues. Losses at the gene ends were 4 bases for V and 7 bases for J; bases not matched to a gene: 11. Germline values: CDR1 LNHDA, CDR2 SQIVND (reference sequence). CDR3 region: CASSNRPGQGLQPQHF. CDR3 coding DNA: TGTGCCAGTAGTAATCGTCCGGGACAGGGACTGCAGCCCCAGCATTTT.

J is TRBJ2-5 and V is TRBV20-1; no reliable D call. The length of the CDR3 is 14 residues. CDR1 and CDR2 from the germline V gene are DFQATT and SNEGSKA (reference sequence). V gave up 5 bases and J gave up 4 bases, with 17 bases separating them. CDR3 protein: CSADKGGSGETQYF. As DNA, the CDR3 is TGCAGTGCTGACAAAGGTGGTTCCGGAGAGACCCAGTACTTC.

The V call is TRBV20-1, the J call TRBJ1-1; a possible D gene is TRBD1 (5 bases). Germline V gene sequence: CDR1 DFQATT, CDR2 SNEGSKA (reference sequence). The V end lost 7 bases, the J end lost 8 bases, and 20 bases lay between the germline ends. CDR3 length: 13 amino acids. CDR3 sequence reads: CSVGGQGNPEAFF. DNA for the CDR3: TGCAGTGTTGGCGGGCAGGGCAACCCCGAAGCTTTCTTT.

This clonotype occurred many times. V is TRBV5-1 and J is TRBJ1-2, with D possibly TRBD1 on 5 matching bases. Trimming stripped 0 bases from V and 7 bases from J, with 7 bases between. The CDR3 has 12 residues. Germline V gene sequence: CDR1 SGHRS, CDR2 YFSETQ. CDR3: CASSLEGVGYTF. The CDR3 DNA reads TGCGCCAGCAGCTTGGAAGGGGTTGGCTACACCTTC. The variable domain in full, completed from reference TRBV5-1 and TRBJ1-2, reads KAGVTQTPRYLIKTRGQQVTLSCSPISGHRSVSWYQQTPGQGLQFLFEYFSETQRNKGNFPGRFSGRQFSNSRSEMNVSTLELGDSALYLCASSLEGVGYTFGSGTRLTVV.

V gene TRBV5-6 combines with J gene TRBJ2-3; D is uncertain. The CDR3 has 14 residues. The ends were cut back, 4 bases at V and 2 bases at J, with 11 bases in the middle. Germline V gene lookup returns CDR1 SGHDT and CDR2 YYEEEE. CDR3 sequence: CASSPPTVTDTQYF. The CDR3 DNA sequence: TGTGCCAGCAGCCCACCGACGGTCACAGATACGCAGTATTTT.

Regarding this clonotype: At one end, the junction sequence differs from germline, possibly due to a read error. The chain combines TRBV13 with TRBJ2-1, with a possible D match to TRBD2 (7 bases). Germline lookup yields CDR1 PRHDT and CDR2 FYEKMQ (reference sequence). The CDR3 loop spans 14 amino acids. CDR3 sequence: CASSWKGGRGEGLF. Here the CDR3 DNA reads TGTGCCAGCAGCTGGAAAGGGGGGAGGGGAGAGGGACTCTTC. The variable domain in full, completed from reference TRBV13 and TRBJ2-1, reads AAGVIQSPRHLIKEKRETATLKCYPIPRHDTVYWYQQGPGQDPQFLISFYEKMQSDKGSIPDRFSAQQFSDYHSELNMSSLELGDSALYFCASSWKGGRGEGLFGPGTRLTVL.

This clonotype was seen only a few times. The chain couples TRBV12-3 or TRBV12-4 to TRBJ1-3, with 8 bases lining up with TRBD1. The CDR3 totals 13 residues. V trimming: 6 bases; J trimming: 6 bases; junction bases outside the gene matches: 4. The CDR3 bases are TGTGCCAGCAGGAGGACAGGGCCAAACACCATATATTTT. Protein: CASRRTGPNTIYF.

This clonotype was detected ten times or more. This chain connects TRBV7-2 to TRBJ2-3, with D perhaps matching TRBD2 (6 bases). Germline CDR1 and CDR2: SGHTA and FQGNSA. With 3 bases removed from V and 2 bases from J, the gap between germline ends came to 9 bases. There are 14 residues in the CDR3. The CDR3 DNA sequence: TGTGCCAGCAGCTTTAGCGGCTACACAGATACGCAGTATTTT. Translating gives CASSFSGYTDTQYF.

The rearrangement joins TRBV7-2 to TRBJ2-7; no firm D call. Germline lookup yields CDR1 SGHTA and CDR2 FQGNSA. V was trimmed by 4 bases and J by 13 bases, leaving 26 bases between them. This CDR3 contains 15 residues. The DNA for the CDR3 is TGTGCCAGCAGCTCCCACGGGCAATTGGACGACGAGTTCTACTTC. This encodes CASSSHGQLDDEFYF.

The gene calls are TRBV20-1 and TRBJ2-7; possible D gene TRBD2, 5 bases. The V end lost 5 bases, the J end lost 4 bases, and 21 bases lay between the germline ends. This CDR3 contains 15 residues. CDR1 is DFQATT, CDR2 SNEGSKA, per germline (reference sequence). In DNA form, the CDR3 reads TGCAGTGCTGGCCCGAGCCCTATACGGGAATACGAGCAGTACTTC. It specifies CSAGPSPIREYEQYF.

Points on this clonotype: Likely a read error: the CDR3 ends without its conserved phenylalanine or tryptophan. It is unclear where the CDR3 begins or ends on the DNA, so no DNA is shown, and the CDR3 is as TCRdb lists it. This rearrangement joins TRBV15 to TRBJ1-1; the table names TRBD1, a call not compared with the DNA. Germline V gene sequence: CDR1 LNHNV, CDR2 YYDKDF (reference sequence). Inclusive of both ends, the CDR3 amounts to 16 amino acids. Here the CDR3 reads CASSEYRGQGNSEALC.